Following are 23 T cell receptor beta chains from one sample sequenced in a study of cytomegalovirus exposure and HLA in healthy donors. Researchers ran the PCR with 60 Vbeta and 13 Jbeta primers. Using immunoSEQ multiplex PCR, the repertoire was profiled, and TCRdb retains in-frame clones only, with some absent. This sample has roughly 140,000 clones, with around three quarters found just once. Sequencing input: PBMCs. All receptors derive from a woman in her forties in good health and CMV-seronegative.

In its sample, this clone was seen a few times. The V gene is TRBV6-5, the J gene TRBJ2-7, with D maybe TRBD1 (6 bases). V gave up 2 bases and J gave up 3 bases, with 8 bases separating them. CDR3 length: 13 amino acids. The germline V gene encodes CDR1 MNHEY and CDR2 SVGAGI. As DNA, the CDR3 is TGTGCCAGCAGTTACGGGACAAGCTACGAGCAGTACTTC. It encodes CASSYGTSYEQYF.

This clone appeared a single time. The chain employs TRBV30 and TRBJ2-7; 8 nucleotides agree with TRBD1. Trimming cost V 4 bases and J 3 bases; bases outside gene matches: 5. This CDR3 has 13 residues. The V gene's germline CDR1 is GTSNPN and CDR2 SVGIG (reference sequence). In DNA form, the CDR3 reads TGTGCCTGGACCGGGACAGGACACTACGAGCAGTACTTC. It yields the protein CAWTGTGHYEQYF.

The V call is TRBV29-1, the J call TRBJ1-5; D possibly corresponds to TRBD1 (6 bases). The V gene's germline CDR1 is SQVTM and CDR2 ANQGSEA. Trimming removed 0 bases at V and 7 bases at J, with 10 bases between. The length of the CDR3 is 13 residues. This CDR3 reads CSVEEAGGQPQHF. CDR3 bases: TGCAGCGTTGAAGAAGCGGGGGGCCAGCCCCAGCATTTT.

The chain is built from TRBV29-1 and TRBJ1-5, with 9 bases matching TRBD1. Trimming removed 5 bases from V and 4 bases from J; junction bases left unmatched: 3. Germline V CDR1 and CDR2: SQVTM, ANQGSEA. This CDR3 region has 13 residues. In DNA form, the CDR3 reads TGCAGCGTTACAGGGGGCGGAAATCAGCCCCAGCATTTT. This translates into CSVTGGGNQPQHF.

The rearrangement uses TRBV5-1 and TRBJ2-2, with D maybe TRBD2 (6 bases). V was clipped by 4 bases and J by 4 bases, with 11 bases between them. CDR1 and CDR2 from the germline V gene are SGHRS and YFSETQ. The CDR3 spans 14 residues. The CDR3 DNA reads TGCGCCAGCAGCACCGGGACTTTCACCGGGGAGCTGTTTTTT. This codes for CASSTGTFTGELFF. The full variable domain, completed using reference TRBV5-1 and TRBJ2-2, is KAGVTQTPRYLIKTRGQQVTLSCSPISGHRSVSWYQQTPGQGLQFLFEYFSETQRNKGNFPGRFSGRQFSNSRSEMNVSTLELGDSALYLCASSTGTFTGELFFGEGSRLTVL.

The rearrangement uses TRBV11-2 and TRBJ2-3, with D possibly matching TRBD1 (5 bases). The ends were cut back, 0 bases at V and 5 bases at J, with 15 bases in the middle. The V gene's germline CDR1 is SGHAT and CDR2 FQNNGV. There are 16 residues in the CDR3. The CDR3 spells CASSLDLRVARDTQYF. CDR3 DNA: TGTGCCAGCAGCTTAGATCTCAGGGTTGCAAGAGATACGCAGTATTTT.

The chain recombines TRBV9 with TRBJ2-3, with 10 nucleotides matching TRBD2. Germline V gene data show CDR1 as SGDLS and CDR2 as YYNGEE. There are 17 residues in the CDR3. Trimming removed 0 bases from V and 3 bases from J; junction bases left unmatched: 7. CDR3 nucleotide sequence: TGTGCCAGCAGCGTAGCTTTGAGCGGGGGGGAGACAGATACGCAGTATTTT. Protein: CASSVALSGGETDTQYF.

The chain has TRBV6-5 and TRBJ2-7, with TRBD1 matching over 8 bases. Germline V gene lookup returns CDR1 MNHEY and CDR2 SVGAGI. The V gene end was trimmed by 5 bases and the J gene end by 5 bases; junction bases not matched to a gene: 11. The CDR3 spans 15 residues. CDR3: CASSPGTGPPNEQYF. The CDR3 nucleotides are TGTGCCAGCAGTCCCGGGACAGGACCCCCCAACGAGCAGTACTTC.

This clone has more than one count but fewer than ten. The chain combines TRBV6-4 with TRBJ1-5; perhaps TRBD1 as D (5 bases). From germline, CDR1 is MRHNA and CDR2 SNTAGT. The CDR3 is 15 amino acids. Trimming shortened V by 6 bases and J by 7 bases, and 19 bases separated the two germline ends. DNA for the CDR3: TGTGCCAGCAGCCTTTCAGGGATTGTAGGCCAGCCCCAGCATTTT. Its protein is CASSLSGIVGQPQHF.

This clone came up a few times. The V gene is TRBV5-1, the J gene TRBJ2-2; TRBD2 matches 13 bases. This CDR3 has 17 amino acids. The V and J ends lost 4 bases and 7 bases, in that order; junction bases with no gene match: 10. Looked up from germline, CDR1 is SGHRS and CDR2 is YFSETQ. CDR3 in amino acids: CASSPGLAGVGNGELFF. CDR3 sequence (DNA): TGCGCCAGCAGCCCCGGACTAGCGGGAGTTGGCAACGGGGAGCTGTTTTTT.

The chain recombines TRBV10-1 with TRBJ1-5, with 9 bases fitting TRBD1. Germline V gives CDR1 WNHNN, CDR2 SYGVQD (reference sequence). This CDR3 region has 16 residues. Trimming cost V 6 bases and J 3 bases; bases outside gene matches: 9. The CDR3, as DNA: TGCGCCAGCAGCACACCCGACAGGGGGGACAATCAGCCCCAGCATTTT. Translating gives CASSTPDRGDNQPQHF.

The chain employs TRBV28 and TRBJ1-6, with TRBD1 identical over 11 bases. V gave up 5 bases and J gave up 10 bases; unmatched junction bases: 7. CDR1 and CDR2 from the germline V gene are MDHEN and SYDVKM. The CDR3 consists of 15 residues. CDR3 sequence: CASSPLGQGDSPLHF. Here the CDR3 DNA reads TGTGCCAGCAGTCCGTTGGGACAGGGGGACTCACCCCTCCACTTT.

V is TRBV19 and J is TRBJ2-2, with TRBD2 identical over 13 bases. CDR3 size: 18 residues. Looked up from germline, CDR1 is LNHDA and CDR2 is SQIVND (reference sequence). The ends lost 7 bases at V and 2 bases at J; junction bases unmatched: 10. The CDR3 coding sequence is TGTGCCAGTAACGACCCGGGACTAGCGGGGAGAAACACCGGGGAGCTGTTTTTT. Translating it yields CASNDPGLAGRNTGELFF.

This clone appeared a few times. This sequence joins TRBV10-2 and TRBJ2-1; D ambiguous. The V end lost 7 bases, the J end lost 0 bases, and 7 bases lay between the germline ends. Per germline, CDR1 WSHSY and CDR2 SAAADI. This CDR3 is 13 amino acids long. CDR3 in DNA: TGCGCCAGCACAGGTGGCTCCTACAATGAGCAGTTCTTC. This codes for CASTGGSYNEQFF.

This sequence joins TRBV6-5 and TRBJ2-7; perhaps TRBD2 as D (7 bases). The ends were cut back, 2 bases at V and 3 bases at J, with 11 bases in the middle. CDR3 length: 14 residues. Germline V gene data show CDR1 as MNHEY and CDR2 as SVGAGI. The CDR3 DNA reads TGTGCCAGCAGTTACAAGGGGGGGATCTACGAGCAGTACTTC. This codes for CASSYKGGIYEQYF.

V is TRBV7-9 and J is TRBJ2-2; the D is unclear. Germline assignment: CDR1 SEHNR and CDR2 FQNEAQ (reference sequence). The CDR3 contains 14 residues. V lost 5 bases to trimming and J lost 0 bases, with 7 bases between them. The CDR3 coding sequence is TGTGCCAGCAGCCCTAGAGCGAACACCGGGGAGCTGTTTTTT. Amino acids: CASSPRANTGELFF.

V and J are TRBV6-1 and TRBJ1-3, with D unclear. V lost 1 base, J lost 4 bases, and 17 bases lay in between. CDR3 length: 17 amino acids. The germline V gene has CDR1 MNHNS and CDR2 SASEGT. The CDR3 here is CASSEVSSTLLGNTIYF. The CDR3 nucleotides are TGTGCCAGCAGTGAAGTGTCCTCGACACTGCTGGGAAACACCATATATTTT.

This clone was observed a few times. This chain joins TRBV6-5 and TRBJ2-5; D gene uncertain. This CDR3 contains 12 residues. Germline assignment: CDR1 MNHEY and CDR2 SVGAGI. V lost 4 bases, J lost 5 bases, and 8 bases lay in between. CDR3 sequence reads: CASSSSQETQYF. CDR3 in DNA: TGTGCCAGCAGTTCATCTCAGGAGACCCAGTACTTC.

This sequence joins TRBV6-6 and TRBJ2-7; D possibly corresponds to TRBD1 (7 bases). The germline V gene has CDR1 MNHNY and CDR2 SVGAGI (reference sequence). V was cut by 7 bases and J by 3 bases, with 22 bases left in between. CDR3 length equals 16 residues. The CDR3 region has the DNA TGTGCCAGCAACGTAAGGACAGGCTCGGGACTCTACGAGCAGTACTTC. Translation gives CASNVRTGSGLYEQYF.

The rearrangement uses TRBV4-1 and TRBJ1-2; 7 nucleotides line up with TRBD1. The CDR3 extends over 14 amino acids. The germline CDR1 and CDR2 sequences are MGHRA and YSYEKL. J lost 2 bases, V lost 4 bases, and 4 bases had no gene match. The CDR3 DNA sequence: TGCGCCAGCAGCCCCCCGACAGGGAACTATGGCTACACCTTC. Translating gives CASSPPTGNYGYTF.

The chain links TRBV2 to TRBJ2-1; D is possibly TRBD2 (6 bases). Germline V gene lookup returns CDR1 SNHLY and CDR2 FYNNEI. The CDR3 is made up of 14 amino acids. V dropped 6 bases and J dropped 1 base, with 10 bases sitting between them. CDR3 nucleotide sequence: TGTGCCAGCAGGGGGGACTCTTCCTACAATGAGCAGTTCTTC. Its protein product is CASRGDSSYNEQFF.

This rearrangement joins TRBV7-9 to TRBJ2-7, with D tentatively TRBD2 (5 bases). V was pared by 6 bases and J by 0 bases, with 12 bases between. CDR3 size: 14 residues. Per germline, CDR1 SEHNR and CDR2 FQNEAQ (reference sequence). The CDR3 DNA follows: TGTGCCAGCAGAGACGGACTCAGCTCCTACGAGCAGTACTTC. Residues: CASRDGLSSYEQYF. The full variable domain, rest sourced from reference TRBV7-9 and TRBJ2-7, is DTGVSQNPRHKITKRGQNVTFRCDPISEHNRLYWYRQTLGQGPEFLTYFQNEAQLEKSRLLSDRFSAERPKGSFSTLEIQRTEQGDSAMYLCASRDGLSSYEQYFGPGTRLTVT.

The chain carries TRBV29-1 and TRBJ2-7, with TRBD2 identical over 14 bases. CDR3 length: 16 residues. The V gene's germline CDR1 is SQVTM and CDR2 ANQGSEA. J gave up 3 bases and V 5 bases, and 9 bases lay outside the gene matches. The CDR3 protein is CSVQGTSGGAYYEQYF. In DNA form, the CDR3 reads TGCAGCGTTCAGGGGACTAGCGGGGGTGCTTACTACGAGCAGTACTTC.